Following are 9 T cell receptor beta chains from one sample sequenced in a study of PD-1 blockade in classical Hodgkin lymphoma. Patients all relapsed after autologous stem cell transplantation, and there was variation in brentuximab vedotin exposure. Investigators isolated CD4+ T cells from thawed PBMCs through magnetic negative selection. Sequencing used immunoSEQ multiplex PCR; TCRdb keeps in-frame clones, though not all of them. Here the sample spans under 8,500 clones, 80% being singletons. The input for sequencing was CD4+ T cells from blood, taken at baseline. The receptors shown here come from a human donor with classical Hodgkin lymphoma.

This clone came up a few times. The chain uses TRBV9 and TRBJ1-6, with D perhaps matching TRBD1 (6 bases). V was clipped by 0 bases and J by 8 bases, with 15 bases between them. The CDR3 spans 16 residues. Germline assignment: CDR1 SGDLS and CDR2 YYNGEE. As DNA, the CDR3 is TGTGCCAGCAGCGTAGGGACAGATCCTATACATTCACCCCTCCACTTT. It encodes CASSVGTDPIHSPLHF.

The chain recombines TRBV6-1 with TRBJ1-5, with 8 bases fitting TRBD1. V shed 4 bases, J shed 4 bases, and the junction held 12 bases outside the gene matches. The CDR3 sequence is 17 residues long. Germline V gene sequence: CDR1 MNHNS, CDR2 SASEGT. CDR3 sequence: CASSASSRTGSNQPQHF. CDR3 DNA sequence: TGTGCCAGCAGTGCCTCATCTAGGACAGGGTCAAATCAGCCCCAGCATTTT.

The genes are TRBV6-6 and TRBJ2-7, with 12 bases identical to TRBD2. The CDR3 extends over 15 amino acids. Germline V CDR1 and CDR2: MNHNY, SVGAGI (reference sequence). The trim removed 7 bases at V and 6 bases at J, leaving 10 bases unmatched. CDR3 DNA: TGTGCCAGCACCCAGAGGACTAGCGGGACTTTCGAGCAGTACTTC. It is translated as CASTQRTSGTFEQYF.

This chain's CDR3 is CAWSSGGVTDTQYF. CDR3 DNA: TGTGCCTGGAGCTCGGGGGGAGTCACAGATACGCAGTATTTT. The rearrangement uses TRBV30 and TRBJ2-3; 7 bases fit TRBD2. The CDR3 covers 14 residues. Germline V gene lookup returns CDR1 GTSNPN and CDR2 SVGIG (reference sequence). V trimming: 3 bases; J trimming: 2 bases; junction bases outside the gene matches: 5.

This clone is a singleton in its sample. This chain joins TRBV5-5 and TRBJ2-5; 9 nucleotides align to TRBD1. Germline V lookup: CDR1 SGHKS, CDR2 YYEKEE (reference sequence). The CDR3 contains 18 residues. The V gene end was trimmed by 4 bases and the J gene end by 5 bases; junction bases not matched to a gene: 18. The CDR3 reads CASSRSGTGLPQGETQYF. CDR3 in DNA: TGTGCCAGCAGCCGATCCGGGACAGGGCTACCCCAAGGGGAGACCCAGTACTTC.

This clone showed up just once. This rearrangement joins TRBV4-2 to TRBJ2-5, with D tentatively TRBD2 (5 bases). The CDR3 covers 17 residues. Trimming pared 5 bases from V and 5 bases from J, leaving 24 bases between. CDR1 and CDR2 (germline): LGHNA, YNFKEQ. CDR3 protein: CASSLVGSGEGRETQYF. The CDR3 nucleotides are TGTGCCAGCAGCTTGGTTGGCAGCGGAGAGGGTAGGGAGACCCAGTACTTC.

The rearrangement links TRBV18 to TRBJ1-2; D uncertain. The germline V and J ends were trimmed by 3 bases and 3 bases, with 11 bases remaining between them. CDR1 and CDR2 from the germline V gene are KGHSH and LQKENI. The CDR3 consists of 14 residues. In nucleotides, the CDR3 is TGTGCCAGCTCACCGTTGGGTCAAGACTATGGCTACACCTTC. Protein: CASSPLGQDYGYTF.

The chain uses TRBV5-1 and TRBJ1-4, with D tentatively TRBD1 (6 bases). The CDR3 runs 16 residues. Between the trimmed V and J ends, which lost 4 bases and 0 bases, there was a span of 13 bases. CDR1 and CDR2 from the germline V gene are SGHRS and YFSETQ. This CDR3 reads CASSPRGPATNEKLFF. The CDR3 region has the DNA TGCGCCAGCAGCCCTCGGGGGCCTGCAACTAATGAAAAACTGTTTTTT.

The rearrangement uses TRBV30 and TRBJ1-6; D not certain. The germline V gene has CDR1 GTSNPN and CDR2 SVGIG (reference sequence). Trimming took 4 bases from V and 7 from J, leaving 11 bases between them. The CDR3 runs to 13 residues. CDR3 amino acids: CAWTKPPNSPLHF. The CDR3 DNA reads TGTGCCTGGACCAAACCCCCGAATTCACCCCTCCACTTT.